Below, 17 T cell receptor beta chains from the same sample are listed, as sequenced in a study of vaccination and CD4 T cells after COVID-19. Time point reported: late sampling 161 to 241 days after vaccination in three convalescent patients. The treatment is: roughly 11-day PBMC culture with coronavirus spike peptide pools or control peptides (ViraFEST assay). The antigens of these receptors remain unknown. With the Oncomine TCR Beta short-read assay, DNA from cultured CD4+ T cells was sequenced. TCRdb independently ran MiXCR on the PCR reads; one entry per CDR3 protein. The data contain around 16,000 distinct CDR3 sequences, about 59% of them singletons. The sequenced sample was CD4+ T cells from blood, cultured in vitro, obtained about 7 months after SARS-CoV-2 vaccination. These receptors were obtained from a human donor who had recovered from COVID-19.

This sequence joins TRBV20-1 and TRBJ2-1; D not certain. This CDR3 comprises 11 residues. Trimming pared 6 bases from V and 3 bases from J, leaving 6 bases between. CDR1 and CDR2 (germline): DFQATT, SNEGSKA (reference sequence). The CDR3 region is CSAVNYNEQFF. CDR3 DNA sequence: TGCAGTGCGGTCAACTACAATGAGCAGTTCTTC.

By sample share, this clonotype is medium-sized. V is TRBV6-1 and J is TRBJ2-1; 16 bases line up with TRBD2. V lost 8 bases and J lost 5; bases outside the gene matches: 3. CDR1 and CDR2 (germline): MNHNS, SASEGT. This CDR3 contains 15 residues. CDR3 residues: CASEGLAGGHNEQFF. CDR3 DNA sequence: TGTGCCAGCGAGGGACTAGCGGGAGGGCACAATGAGCAGTTCTTC.

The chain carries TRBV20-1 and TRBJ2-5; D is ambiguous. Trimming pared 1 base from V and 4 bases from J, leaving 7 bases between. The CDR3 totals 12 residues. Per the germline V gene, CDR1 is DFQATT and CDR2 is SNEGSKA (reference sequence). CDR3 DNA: TGCAGTGCTAGAGCCTGGCGAGAGACCCAGTACTTC. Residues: CSARAWRETQYF.

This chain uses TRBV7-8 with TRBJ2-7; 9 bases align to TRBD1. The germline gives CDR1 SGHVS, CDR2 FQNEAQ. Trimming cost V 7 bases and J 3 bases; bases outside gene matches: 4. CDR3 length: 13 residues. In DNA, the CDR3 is TGTGCCAGCAAGGAGGACAGGGGCTACGAGCAGTACTTC. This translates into CASKEDRGYEQYF. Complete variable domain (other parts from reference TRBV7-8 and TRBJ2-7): GAGVSQSPRYKVAKRGQDVALRCDPISGHVSLFWYQQALGQGPEFLTYFQNEAQLDKSGLPSDRFFAERPEGSVSTLKIQRTQQEDSAVYLCASKEDRGYEQYFGPGTRLTVT.

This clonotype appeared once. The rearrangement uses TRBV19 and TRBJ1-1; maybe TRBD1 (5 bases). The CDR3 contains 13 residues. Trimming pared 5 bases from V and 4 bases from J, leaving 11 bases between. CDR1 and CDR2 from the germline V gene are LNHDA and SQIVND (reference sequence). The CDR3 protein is CASSARVSTEAFF. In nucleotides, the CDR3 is TGTGCCAGTAGTGCCAGGGTGAGCACTGAAGCTTTCTTT.

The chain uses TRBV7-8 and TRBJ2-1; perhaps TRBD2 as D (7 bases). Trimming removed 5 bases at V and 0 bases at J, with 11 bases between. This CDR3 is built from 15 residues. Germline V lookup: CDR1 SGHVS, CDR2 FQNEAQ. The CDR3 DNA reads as TGTGCCAGCAGCCCCGGGGGGCGCTCCTACAATGAGCAGTTCTTC. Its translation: CASSPGGRSYNEQFF.

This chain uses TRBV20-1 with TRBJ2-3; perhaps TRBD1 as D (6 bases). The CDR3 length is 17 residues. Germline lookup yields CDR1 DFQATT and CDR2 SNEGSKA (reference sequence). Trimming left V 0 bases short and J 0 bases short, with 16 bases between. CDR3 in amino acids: CSARDRKQGFSTDTQYF. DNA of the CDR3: TGCAGTGCTAGAGATCGGAAGCAGGGGTTTAGCACAGATACGCAGTATTTT.

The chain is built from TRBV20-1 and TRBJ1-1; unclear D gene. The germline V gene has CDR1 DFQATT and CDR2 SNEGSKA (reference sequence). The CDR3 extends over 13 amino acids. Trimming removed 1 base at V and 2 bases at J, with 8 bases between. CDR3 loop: CSARGFENTEAFF. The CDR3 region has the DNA TGCAGTGCTAGAGGATTTGAAAACACTGAAGCTTTCTTT.

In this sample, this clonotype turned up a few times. As DNA, the CDR3 is TGTGCCAGTAGTACAAGCCCGGGACAGGGGGCCGTCTATGGCTACACCTTC. Its translation: CASSTSPGQGAVYGYTF. This chain joins TRBV19 and TRBJ1-2; the match to TRBD1 covers 12 bases. After removal of 4 bases from V and 4 bases from J, the junction contained 10 bases not matched to a gene. CDR1 LNHDA and CDR2 SQIVND come from the germline V gene (reference sequence). The CDR3 is made up of 17 amino acids.

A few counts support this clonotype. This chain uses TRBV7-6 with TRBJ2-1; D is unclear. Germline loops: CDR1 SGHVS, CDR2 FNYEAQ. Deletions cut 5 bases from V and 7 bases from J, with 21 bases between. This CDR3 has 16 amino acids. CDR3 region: CASSLNKWNNLNEQFF. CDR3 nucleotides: TGTGCCAGCAGCCTGAATAAGTGGAACAACCTAAATGAGCAGTTCTTC.

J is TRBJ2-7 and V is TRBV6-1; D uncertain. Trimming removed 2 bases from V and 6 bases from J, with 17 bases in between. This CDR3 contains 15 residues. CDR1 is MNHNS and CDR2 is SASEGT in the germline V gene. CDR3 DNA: TGTGCCAGCAGTGAACCCCTCCATGGGTCAGGCGAGCAGTACTTC. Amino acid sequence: CASSEPLHGSGEQYF.

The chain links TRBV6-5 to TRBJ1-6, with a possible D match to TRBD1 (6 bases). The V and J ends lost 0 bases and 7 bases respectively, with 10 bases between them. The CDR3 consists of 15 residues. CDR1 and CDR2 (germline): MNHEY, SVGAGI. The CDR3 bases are TGTGCCAGCAGTTACTCGGGGGCTGCGAATTCACCCCTCCACTTT. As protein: CASSYSGAANSPLHF.

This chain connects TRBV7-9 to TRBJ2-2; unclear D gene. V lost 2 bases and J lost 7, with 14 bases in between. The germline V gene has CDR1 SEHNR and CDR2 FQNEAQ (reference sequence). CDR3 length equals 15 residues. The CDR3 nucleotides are TGTGCCAGCAGCTTACTCGTGGGGTCCGGCGGGGAGCTGTTTTTT. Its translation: CASSLLVGSGGELFF.

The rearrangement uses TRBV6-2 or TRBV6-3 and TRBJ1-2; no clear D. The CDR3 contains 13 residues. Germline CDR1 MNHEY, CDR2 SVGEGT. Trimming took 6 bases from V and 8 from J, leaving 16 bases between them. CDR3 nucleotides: TGTGCCAGCAGACCCGACGCGGAGGGCGGCTACACCTTC. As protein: CASRPDAEGGYTF.

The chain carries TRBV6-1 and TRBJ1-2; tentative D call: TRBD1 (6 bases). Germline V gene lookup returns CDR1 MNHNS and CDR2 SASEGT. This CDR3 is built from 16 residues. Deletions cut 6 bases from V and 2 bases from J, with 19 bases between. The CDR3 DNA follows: TGTGCCAGCAGACGGACATCGAGGGGGGGGAACTATGGCTACACCTTC. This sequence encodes CASRRTSRGGNYGYTF.

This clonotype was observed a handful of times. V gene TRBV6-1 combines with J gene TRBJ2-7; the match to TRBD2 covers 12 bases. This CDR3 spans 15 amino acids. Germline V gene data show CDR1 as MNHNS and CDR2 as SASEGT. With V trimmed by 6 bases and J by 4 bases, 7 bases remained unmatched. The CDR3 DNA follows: TGTGCCAGCAGCTCCCTAGCGGGGGGGCGTTACGAGCAGTACTTC. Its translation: CASSSLAGGRYEQYF.

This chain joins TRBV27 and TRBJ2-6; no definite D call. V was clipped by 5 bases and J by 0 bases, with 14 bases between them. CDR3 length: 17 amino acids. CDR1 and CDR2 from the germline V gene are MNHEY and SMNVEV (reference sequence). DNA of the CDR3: TGTGCCAGCAGTCGAGTGGGGTCGGGCTCTGGGGCCAACGTCCTGACTTTC. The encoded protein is CASSRVGSGSGANVLTF.